Shown below are 23 T cell receptor beta chains from a single sample sequenced in a study of T-cell memory formation after mild COVID-19. TCRdb independently ran MiXCR on the 5' RACE reads; one entry per CDR3 protein. Seen here are 430,000 or so distinct CDR3 sequences, around 27% observed once, and the top ten hold around 13%. The sample comprised PBMCs or a T cell subset sorted from them (not recorded which). These receptors all stem from an adult woman who had mild COVID-19 (a few samples of this study predate the infection). Cell type and time point are not known.

This clonotype turned up a few times. The chain carries TRBV29-1 and TRBJ2-3; 9 positions agree with TRBD2. Germline lookup yields CDR1 SQVTM and CDR2 ANQGSEA. The CDR3 extends over 17 amino acids. V lost 3 bases and J lost 2; bases outside the gene matches: 12. The CDR3 loop reads CSVDPRTGTSPTDTQYF. In DNA, the CDR3 is TGCAGCGTTGACCCGCGAACCGGGACTAGCCCCACAGATACGCAGTATTTT.

The J gene is TRBJ1-4, the V gene TRBV9; 9 bases fit TRBD1. Trimming cost V 1 base and J 8 bases; bases outside gene matches: 6. CDR1 is SGDLS, CDR2 YYNGEE, per germline. The CDR3 runs to 15 residues. CDR3 sequence reads: CASSVSGTGYEKLFF. CDR3 nucleotide sequence: TGTGCCAGCAGCGTAAGTGGGACAGGGTACGAAAAACTGTTTTTT.

This clonotype was counted a few times. V is TRBV7-9 and J is TRBJ1-1, with D tentatively TRBD1 (5 bases). V lost 4 bases to trimming and J lost 4 bases, with 13 bases between them. The germline CDR1 and CDR2 sequences are SEHNR and FQNEAQ (reference sequence). This CDR3 is 14 amino acids long. The CDR3, as DNA: TGTGCCAGCAGCTCAAGGATTGGGGGCACTGAAGCTTTCTTT. Protein product: CASSSRIGGTEAFF.

This chain uses TRBV5-4 with TRBJ2-7, with TRBD2 as a possible D gene (7 bases). Germline V gene data show CDR1 as SGHNT and CDR2 as YYREEE (reference sequence). Trimming removed 5 bases at V and 1 base at J, with 16 bases between. The CDR3 is 15 amino acids. The CDR3 region is CASRSWGGKSYEQYF. Written as DNA, the CDR3 is TGTGCCAGCAGATCGTGGGGGGGCAAATCCTACGAGCAGTACTTC.

This chain connects TRBV5-6 to TRBJ2-5; D is possibly TRBD1 or TRBD2 (5 bases each). The V end lost 3 bases, the J end lost 1 base, and 19 bases lay between the germline ends. This CDR3 has 17 amino acids. The germline gives CDR1 SGHDT, CDR2 YYEEEE. CDR3 in DNA: TGTGCCAGCAGCTGGGGACCGAGGCCCACGGCCCAAGAGACCCAGTACTTC. This codes for CASSWGPRPTAQETQYF.

This clonotype occurred a few times. The gene calls are TRBV7-9 and TRBJ2-3; 11 positions agree with TRBD2. V shed 3 bases and J 0 bases; nucleotides not matched to a gene: 5. Germline loops: CDR1 SEHNR, CDR2 FQNEAQ (reference sequence). The CDR3 runs 17 residues. The CDR3 nucleotides read TGTGCCAGCAGCTTCCCGGGACTAGCGGTTAGCACAGATACGCAGTATTTT. Translation: CASSFPGLAVSTDTQYF.

This clonotype was counted only a few times. V usage is TRBV9 and J usage is TRBJ2-2, with 7 bases that match TRBD1. This CDR3 contains 17 residues. With 1 base clipped from V and 1 base from J, the junction kept 7 bases outside the gene matches. Per germline, CDR1 SGDLS and CDR2 YYNGEE. Here the CDR3 DNA reads TGTGCCAGCAGCGTATTTCGGGACAGCCTGAACACCGGGGAGCTGTTTTTT. Its protein is CASSVFRDSLNTGELFF. The whole variable domain, filled in from reference TRBV9 and TRBJ2-2, reads DSGVTQTPKHLITATGQRVTLRCSPRSGDLSVYWYQQSLDQGLQFLIQYYNGEERAKGNILERFSAQQFPDLHSELNLSSLELGDSALYFCASSVFRDSLNTGELFFGEGSRLTVL.

The V gene is TRBV9, the J gene TRBJ1-6; 7 positions agree with TRBD1. Germline trimming cut 0 bases from V and 10 bases from J; bases unmatched to any gene: 4. Germline CDR1 and CDR2: SGDLS and YYNGEE. This CDR3 spans 14 amino acids. The CDR3 DNA is TGTGCCAGCAGCGTAGCTGGGACAGAATCACCCCTCCACTTT. This sequence encodes CASSVAGTESPLHF.

This clonotype occurred a few times. V gene TRBV5-1 combines with J gene TRBJ2-1; a weak D match, TRBD1 (5 bases). V dropped 1 base and J dropped 11 bases, with 13 bases sitting between them. The CDR3 runs to 13 residues. The germline V gene encodes CDR1 SGHRS and CDR2 YFSETQ. The DNA for the CDR3 is TGCGCCAGCAGCTTGTACGACCCAGGGAAGCAGTTCTTC. Translating it yields CASSLYDPGKQFF.

This rearrangement joins TRBV3-1 to TRBJ1-1; perhaps TRBD1 as D (6 bases). V lost 0 bases and J lost 5, with 16 bases in between. This CDR3 comprises 16 residues. Germline V lookup: CDR1 LGHDT, CDR2 YNNKEL (reference sequence). In DNA, the CDR3 is TGTGCCAGCAGCCAAGAGTACCAGGGGAGGTTTACTGAAGCTTTCTTT. This translates into CASSQEYQGRFTEAFF.

This clonotype was detected ten times or more. The V call is TRBV30, the J call TRBJ2-5, with 12 bases aligning to TRBD2. V was pared by 7 bases and J by 1 base, with 7 bases of the junction left unmatched. Germline V CDR1 and CDR2: GTSNPN, SVGIG (reference sequence). This CDR3 has 15 residues. CDR3 nucleotides: TGTGCCTCAAGACTAGCGGGAGCCTCCCAAGAGACCCAGTACTTC. It translates to CASRLAGASQETQYF. The full variable domain, rest sourced from reference TRBV30 and TRBJ2-5, is SQTIHQWPATLVQPVGSPLSLECTVEGTSNPNLYWYRQAAGRGLQLLFYSVGIGQISSEVPQNLSASRPQDRQFILSSKKLLLSDSGFYLCASRLAGASQETQYFGPGTRLLVL.

This clonotype has just a few counts. The chain uses TRBV6-5 and TRBJ2-5; possible D gene TRBD2, 6 bases. CDR1 and CDR2 (germline): MNHEY, SVGAGI. Trimming left V 6 bases short and J 5 bases short, with 13 bases between. The CDR3 contains 13 residues. The CDR3 reads CASSPRRGETQYF. CDR3 in DNA: TGTGCCAGCAGCCCTAGACGGGGGGAGACCCAGTACTTC.

The chain couples TRBV7-2 to TRBJ2-1; 7 bases fit TRBD2. CDR1 is SGHTA, CDR2 FQGNSA, per germline. The trim removed 10 bases at V and 9 bases at J, leaving 18 bases unmatched. The CDR3 has 15 amino acids. This CDR3 is CATRGGAGVGSEQFF. CDR3 nucleotide sequence: TGTGCCACCCGCGGAGGGGCGGGAGTCGGGAGTGAGCAGTTCTTC.

The chain links TRBV7-9 to TRBJ1-1; D is uncertain. The CDR3 has 11 residues. The V end lost 8 bases, the J end lost 4 bases, and 8 bases lay between the germline ends. The germline V gene encodes CDR1 SEHNR and CDR2 FQNEAQ (reference sequence). The CDR3 region has the DNA TGTGCCAGCTGCTGGAGCACTGAAGCTTTCTTT. Its translation is CASCWSTEAFF.

A few counts support this clonotype. The chain joins TRBV27 to TRBJ2-7, with D perhaps TRBD1 or TRBD2 (6 bases each). From germline, CDR1 is MNHEY and CDR2 SMNVEV (reference sequence). V dropped 4 bases and J dropped 3 bases, with 13 bases sitting between them. The CDR3 runs 14 residues. This CDR3 is CASSSRGGYYEQYF. CDR3 bases: TGTGCCAGCAGTTCGAGAGGGGGGTACTACGAGCAGTACTTC.

This clonotype has at least ten counts. The chain combines TRBV7-8 with TRBJ2-7, with 9 bases identical to TRBD1. The CDR3 totals 14 residues. The V gene's germline CDR1 is SGHVS and CDR2 FQNEAQ. V gave up 6 bases and J gave up 4 bases; unmatched junction bases: 7. The CDR3 here is CASSLGTGPYEQYF. The DNA for the CDR3 is TGTGCCAGCAGTCTAGGGACAGGGCCTTACGAGCAGTACTTC.

The gene calls are TRBV12-3 or TRBV12-4 and TRBJ1-1, with 8 bases lining up with TRBD1. The CDR3 covers 16 residues. J was trimmed by 1 base and V by 4 bases; bases with no gene match: 8. CDR3 nucleotide sequence: TGTGCCAGCAGTTCCTGGCTCCAGGGGGCGAACACTGAAGCTTTCTTT. This encodes CASSSWLQGANTEAFF.

The rearrangement uses TRBV7-9 and TRBJ1-3; D is unclear. Trimming shortened V by 1 base and J by 2 bases, and 3 bases separated the two germline ends. Germline-derived CDR1 and CDR2 are SEHNR and FQNEAQ (reference sequence). This CDR3 spans 13 amino acids. The CDR3 region has the DNA TGTGCCAGCAGCTTAGAGGCTGGAAACACCATATATTTT. It specifies CASSLEAGNTIYF.

The V and J genes are TRBV30 and TRBJ1-2, with 9 bases fitting TRBD1. Losses at the gene ends were 1 base for V and 5 bases for J; bases not matched to a gene: 5. The V gene's germline CDR1 is GTSNPN and CDR2 SVGIG (reference sequence). This CDR3 region has 14 residues. CDR3 in DNA: TGTGCCTGGAGTGGTGGGACAGGGTGGTATGGCTACACCTTC. This encodes CAWSGGTGWYGYTF.

This sequence joins TRBV6-5 and TRBJ2-7; TRBD2 agrees at 10 bases. CDR1 and CDR2 from the germline V gene are MNHEY and SVGAGI. This CDR3 region has 15 residues. Trimming removed 4 bases from V and 3 bases from J; junction bases left unmatched: 6. The CDR3 is CASSLAGGIDYEQYF. The CDR3 bases are TGTGCCAGCAGTTTAGCGGGAGGCATAGACTACGAGCAGTACTTC.

This clonotype turned up a few times. The V gene is TRBV7-9, the J gene TRBJ2-2, with 11 bases identical to TRBD2. This CDR3 has 14 amino acids. The germline CDR1 and CDR2 sequences are SEHNR and FQNEAQ (reference sequence). The DNA of the CDR3 is TGTGTCCCGTCGGGACTAGCGGACACCGGGGAGCTGTTTTTT. Residues: CVPSGLADTGELFF.

This chain joins TRBV13 and TRBJ2-1; TRBD2 matches at 13 bases. V shed 5 bases and J 5 bases; nucleotides not matched to a gene: 9. CDR1 PRHDT and CDR2 FYEKMQ come from the germline V gene (reference sequence). CDR3 size: 17 residues. The CDR3 coding sequence is TGTGCCAGCAGCCCCGGACTAGCGGGAGTGAGAGACAATGAGCAGTTCTTC. It encodes CASSPGLAGVRDNEQFF.

The rearrangement uses TRBV12-3 or TRBV12-4 and TRBJ2-4; 7 bases are a match to TRBD2. V trimming: 6 bases; J trimming: 10 bases; junction bases outside the gene matches: 9. The length of the CDR3 is 13 residues. The chain's CDR3 is CASSYLAAMIQYF. In DNA, the CDR3 is TGTGCCAGCAGCTACCTAGCGGCAATGATTCAGTACTTC.